Below are 20 T cell receptor beta chains sequenced from a single sample in a study of blood T cell repertoires in COVID-19. Assay used: immunoSEQ multiplex PCR; TCRdb lists only in-frame clones, some missing. This sample carries roughly 6,600 clones, 80% to 90% of them seen once, and the ten largest clones take 8.5%. Source material: peripheral blood. These receptors were collected from a human donor in a cohort sampled during active COVID-19. The donor label of this sample is uncertain.

This clone was detected a few times. The genes are TRBV6-6 and TRBJ1-4; 7 nucleotides align to TRBD1. This CDR3 spans 14 amino acids. Germline values: CDR1 MNHNY, CDR2 SVGAGI (reference sequence). J was trimmed by 8 bases and V by 8 bases; bases with no gene match: 11. The chain's CDR3 is CASGDSGGREKLFF. In DNA form, the CDR3 reads TGTGCCAGCGGGGACTCAGGGGGTCGAGAAAAACTGTTTTTT.

The V and J genes are TRBV6-5 and TRBJ2-7; D may be TRBD1 (5 bases). V shed 6 bases and J shed 2 bases, with 14 bases lying between them. Germline CDR1 reads MNHEY; CDR2 reads SVGAGI. The CDR3 runs to 14 residues. The CDR3 DNA follows: TGTGCCAGCAGCCCCGCAGGGTCTGCCTACGAGCAGTACTTC. It encodes CASSPAGSAYEQYF.

This clone occurred a few times. CDR3 in DNA: TGTGCCACCAGCAGACGACAGTTGGGAAGCAATCAGCCCCAGCATTTT. Its translation: CATSRRQLGSNQPQHF. This chain joins TRBV15 and TRBJ1-5, with D possibly being TRBD1 (5 bases). This CDR3 has 16 residues. From germline, CDR1 is LNHNV and CDR2 YYDKDF (reference sequence). Between the trimmed V and J ends, which lost 2 bases and 1 base, there was a span of 12 bases.

For this clone: A junction end diverges from the germline sequence, so it may reflect a read error. V is TRBV7-9 and J is TRBJ2-2, with 9 bases identical to TRBD2. The length of the CDR3 is 15 residues. CDR1 and CDR2 from the germline V gene are SEHNR and FQNEAQ (reference sequence). The CDR3 nucleotides are TGTGCCAGCAGTTTAGCGGGGGCCCAGGCCGGGGAGCTGTTTTTT. It translates to CASSLAGAQAGELFF.

The V gene is TRBV3-1 (or the pseudogene TRBV3-2), the J gene TRBJ2-7; 15 positions agree with TRBD2. V was pared by 4 bases and J by 6 bases, with 7 bases of the junction left unmatched. The V gene's germline CDR1 is LGHDT and CDR2 YNNKEL (reference sequence). The CDR3 is 16 amino acids. CDR3 sequence reads: CASSRGTSGRLLEQYF. CDR3 DNA sequence: TGTGCCAGCAGCCGTGGGACTAGCGGGAGGCTCCTCGAGCAGTACTTC.

The rearrangement links TRBV19 to TRBJ1-6; 7 nucleotides agree with TRBD1. V trimming: 6 bases; J trimming: 0 bases; junction bases outside the gene matches: 5. CDR3 length: 16 residues. CDR1 and CDR2 (germline): LNHDA, SQIVND (reference sequence). CDR3 sequence: CASRQGTVSYNSPLHF. DNA of the CDR3: TGTGCCAGTAGACAGGGGACGGTCTCCTATAATTCACCCCTCCACTTT.

This chain joins TRBV3-1 (or the pseudogene TRBV3-2) and TRBJ2-7; 9 bases map to TRBD1. The germline V gene encodes CDR1 LGHDT and CDR2 YNNKEL (reference sequence). The CDR3 is 16 residues long. The trim removed 6 bases at V and 1 base at J, leaving 10 bases unmatched. DNA for the CDR3: TGTGCCAGCAGGTCCGGGACAGGGAAAGGTTCCTACGAGCAGTACTTC. Its protein is CASRSGTGKGSYEQYF.

In DNA form, the CDR3 reads TGTGCCAGCAGCTTGACAGGGGGTGAGCAGTTCTTC. Its protein product is CASSLTGGEQFF. The V call is TRBV7-2, the J call TRBJ2-1, with TRBD1 matching 9 bases. The germline gives CDR1 SGHTA, CDR2 FQGNSA. V trimming: 3 bases; J trimming: 9 bases; junction bases outside the gene matches: 0. The CDR3 is 12 amino acids.

J is TRBJ2-7 and V is TRBV12-5; 7 nucleotides line up with TRBD1. The germline gives CDR1 LGHNT, CDR2 FRNRAP. The CDR3 spans 13 residues. The V and J ends lost 8 bases and 0 bases, in that order; junction bases with no gene match: 4. CDR3 in amino acids: CASSTGHSYEQYF. CDR3 DNA sequence: TGTGCTAGTTCGACAGGGCACTCCTACGAGCAGTACTTC. Based on the CDR3 plus reference TRBV12-5 and TRBJ2-7, the full variable domain is DARVTQTPRHKVTEMGQEVTMRCQPILGHNTVFWYRQTMMQGLELLAYFRNRAPLDDSGMPKDRFSAEMPDATLATLKIQPSEPRDSAVYFCASSTGHSYEQYFGPGTRLTVT.

The chain combines TRBV6-4 with TRBJ2-1; TRBD2 agrees at 9 bases. Germline V gene data show CDR1 as MRHNA and CDR2 as SNTAGT. This CDR3 has 15 residues. With 2 bases clipped from V and 3 bases from J, the junction kept 2 bases outside the gene matches. CDR3: CASSDLSGSYNEQFF. The CDR3 nucleotides read TGTGCCAGCAGTGACCTTAGCGGGAGCTACAATGAGCAGTTCTTC.

This chain links TRBV7-2 with TRBJ1-4, with D tentatively TRBD1 (6 bases). CDR1 is SGHTA and CDR2 is FQGNSA in the germline V gene. V shed 5 bases and J shed 1 base, with 8 bases lying between them. This CDR3 is built from 14 residues. The DNA for the CDR3 is TGTGCCAGCAGCACAGGGTTAACTAATGAAAAACTGTTTTTT. This gives the protein CASSTGLTNEKLFF.

The chain carries TRBV28 and TRBJ2-2; D is perhaps TRBD1 (5 bases). Trimming removed 3 bases from V and 6 bases from J, with 11 bases in between. Germline CDR1 is MDHEN and CDR2 is SYDVKM. The CDR3 spans 14 residues. The CDR3 DNA sequence: TGTGCCAGCAGTTTCAGCCAGGGTTCCGGGGAGCTGTTTTTT. Translating it yields CASSFSQGSGELFF.

V gene TRBV18 combines with J gene TRBJ2-3, with a tentative D call TRBD2 (5 bases). V shed 1 base and J shed 0 bases, with 11 bases lying between them. Germline V gene data show CDR1 as KGHSH and CDR2 as LQKENI. This CDR3 has 16 residues. The CDR3 protein is CASSPQSSGSTDTQYF. CDR3 in DNA: TGTGCCAGCTCACCACAATCGTCGGGGAGCACAGATACGCAGTATTTT.

This clone was observed once. This rearrangement joins TRBV11-2 to TRBJ2-1, with TRBD2 matching over 7 bases. J lost 0 bases, V lost 1 base, and 9 bases had no gene match. Germline V gives CDR1 SGHAT, CDR2 FQNNGV. The CDR3 is made up of 18 amino acids. CDR3 amino acids: CASSLAPGLAASYNEQFF. CDR3 in DNA: TGTGCCAGCAGCTTAGCCCCTGGTCTAGCGGCCTCCTACAATGAGCAGTTCTTC.

The rearrangement links TRBV2 to TRBJ2-5; a weak D match, TRBD1 (6 bases). The V and J ends lost 5 bases and 5 bases respectively, with 15 bases between them. The CDR3 consists of 14 residues. Germline CDR1 SNHLY, CDR2 FYNNEI. The CDR3 sequence is CASSTQGLRETQYF. The CDR3 DNA sequence: TGTGCCAGCAGTACACAGGGATTGAGGGAGACCCAGTACTTC.

The chain joins TRBV20-1 to TRBJ1-6; no firm D call. Trimming left V 3 bases short and J 10 bases short, with 7 bases between. The CDR3 covers 11 residues. CDR1 and CDR2 from the germline V gene are DFQATT and SNEGSKA (reference sequence). CDR3 nucleotides: TGCAGTGCTAGCGGCGGGTCACCCCTCCACTTT. This codes for CSASGGSPLHF.

The rearrangement joins TRBV27 to TRBJ2-1; TRBD1 agrees at 12 bases. With V trimmed by 3 bases and J by 9 bases, 3 bases remained unmatched. CDR1 and CDR2 (germline): MNHEY, SMNVEV (reference sequence). The CDR3 covers 14 residues. The CDR3 protein is CASSFRDRGPEQFF. The CDR3 nucleotides are TGTGCCAGCAGTTTCCGGGACAGGGGGCCTGAGCAGTTCTTC.

J is TRBJ2-7 and V is TRBV19; 7 nucleotides agree with TRBD1. This CDR3 comprises 13 residues. J gave up 6 bases and V 5 bases, and 7 bases lay outside the gene matches. Germline V gives CDR1 LNHDA, CDR2 SQIVND (reference sequence). The CDR3 reads CASSYRDSPEQYF. The CDR3, as DNA: TGTGCCAGTAGTTACCGGGACAGCCCCGAGCAGTACTTC.

The J gene is TRBJ2-2, the V gene TRBV2; D gene uncertain. The V gene lost 1 base and the J gene lost 4 bases, with 10 bases spanning the gap. The CDR3 runs 15 residues. Germline-derived CDR1 and CDR2 are SNHLY and FYNNEI. This CDR3 is CASSEGLPATGELFF. CDR3 DNA: TGTGCCAGCAGTGAAGGACTCCCGGCCACCGGGGAGCTGTTTTTT.

The chain employs TRBV28 and TRBJ1-2, with TRBD1 identical over 8 bases. Germline V CDR1 and CDR2: MDHEN, SYDVKM. With 8 bases clipped from V and 3 bases from J, the junction kept 8 bases outside the gene matches. There are 14 residues in the CDR3. DNA of the CDR3: TGTGCCAGCCTTCCCAGGGGGCTCTACTATGGCTACACCTTC. Translated: CASLPRGLYYGYTF.